A selection of T cell receptor beta chains follows, all from one sample in a study of cytomegalovirus exposure and HLA in healthy donors. Here immunoSEQ multiplex PCR was the method, and the copy in TCRdb shows in-frame clones only, minus some. The sample yields about 89,000 clones, around 64% seen once. Sequencing was carried out using PBMCs. The receptors were gathered from a human donor in good health. The CDR3 runs from the conserved cysteine through the conserved F or W. D genes are given only for firm matches. Only part of the rows carry a size: once, few, many, or a class if the clone is expanded.

clone size,V gene,D gene,J gene,CDR3 protein,CDR3 DNA
-,TRBV27,-,TRBJ2-1,CASSLSPQNEQFF,TGTGCCAGCAGTTTATCCCCACAGAATGAGCAGTTCTTC
-,TRBV2,-,TRBJ1-4,CASKRAGANEKLFF,TGTGCCAGCAAGAGGGCTGGTGCTAATGAAAAACTGTTTTTT
once,TRBV7-2,-,TRBJ2-4,CASSPNRGLNIQYF,TGTGCCAGCAGCCCTAATCGGGGGTTAAACATTCAGTACTTC
-,TRBV4-3,-,TRBJ2-1,CASSQDVFRQGGFNEQFF,TGCGCCAGCAGCCAAGATGTTTTCCGGCAGGGAGGTTTCAATGAGCAGTTCTTC
-,TRBV2,-,TRBJ1-1,CASSVEMNTEAFF,TGTGCCAGCAGTGTGGAGATGAACACTGAAGCTTTCTTT
-,TRBV21-1,-,TRBJ2-7,CASSNRDRGTYEQYF,TGTGCCAGCAGCAATAGGGACAGGGGGACCTACGAGCAGTACTTC
once,TRBV7-2,-,TRBJ2-5,CASSSGQQETQYF,TGTGCCAGCAGCTCTGGACAGCAAGAGACCCAGTACTTC
-,TRBV18,-,TRBJ2-7,CASSPSGSYEQYF,TGTGCCAGCTCCCCCTCGGGTTCCTACGAGCAGTACTTC
-,TRBV7-2,TRBD1,TRBJ2-7,CASSLVDRGGEQYF,TGTGCCAGCAGCTTAGTCGACAGGGGGGGCGAGCAGTACTTC
few,TRBV7-2,TRBD1,TRBJ2-5,CASSPTGETQYF,TGTGCCAGCAGCCCGACAGGGGAGACCCAGTACTTC
-,TRBV4-3,TRBD1,TRBJ2-7,CASSQARGTVIYEQYF,TGCGCCAGCAGCCAGGCGAGGGGGACAGTCATCTACGAGCAGTACTTC
-,TRBV7-3,TRBD1,TRBJ2-7,CASSAPGQGGYEQYF,TGTGCCAGCAGCGCGCCTGGACAGGGGGGATACGAGCAGTACTTC
-,TRBV9,TRBD1,TRBJ1-1,CASSVGQGRGPMNTEAFF,TGTGCCAGCAGCGTAGGACAGGGGCGCGGACCGATGAACACTGAAGCTTTCTTT
-,TRBV2,TRBD2,TRBJ2-2,CASLRLAGGLGTGELFF,TGTGCCAGCCTAAGACTAGCGGGGGGGCTAGGCACCGGGGAGCTGTTTTTT
-,TRBV19,-,TRBJ2-7,CASSLTGTYEQYF,TGTGCCAGTAGTCTGACGGGAACCTACGAGCAGTACTTC
-,TRBV5-1,-,TRBJ2-2,CASSADSSANTGELFF,TGCGCCAGCAGCGCGGACAGCTCCGCGAACACCGGGGAGCTGTTTTTT
-,TRBV7-3,TRBD2,TRBJ2-3,CASSRTVAGGTQYF,TGTGCCAGCAGCCGAACTGTAGCGGGGGGGACGCAGTATTTT
-,TRBV4-2,-,TRBJ1-2,CASSQDLSGVNGYTF,TGTGCCAGCAGCCAAGATTTGTCAGGGGTAAATGGCTACACCTTC
-,TRBV7-2,-,TRBJ2-3,CASSITPGGWGTQYF,TGTGCCAGCAGCATAACGCCAGGGGGGTGGGGAACGCAGTATTTT
-,TRBV11-2,TRBD1,TRBJ1-2,CASSFTTGQGYTF,TGTGCCAGCAGCTTTACGACAGGGCAGGGCTACACCTTC
few,TRBV5-6,TRBD1,TRBJ2-7,CASNPGTGLSYEQYF,TGTGCCAGCAATCCCGGGACAGGACTCTCCTACGAGCAGTACTTC
-,TRBV30,TRBD2,TRBJ2-7,CAWSRLAGRYEQYF,TGTGCCTGGAGTAGACTAGCGGGGAGGTACGAGCAGTACTTC
-,TRBV9,TRBD1,TRBJ2-5,CASSAGTGGETQYF,TGTGCCAGCAGCGCCGGGACAGGGGGCGAGACCCAGTACTTC
once,TRBV5-1,-,TRBJ2-7,CASSLGGGSSYEQYF,TGCGCCAGCAGCTTGGGTGGAGGGAGCTCCTACGAGCAGTACTTC
-,TRBV30,-,TRBJ2-2,CAWSEGQGGGELFF,TGTGCCTGGAGTGAGGGCCAAGGGGGCGGGGAGCTGTTTTTT
-,TRBV6-5,TRBD1,TRBJ1-4,CASSPTRQGGKLFF,TGTGCCAGCAGTCCCACCCGACAGGGAGGAAAACTGTTTTTT
few,TRBV7-8,TRBD1,TRBJ1-1,CASSSDRDTEAFF,TGTGCCAGCAGCTCAGACAGGGACACTGAAGCTTTCTTT
-,TRBV11-3,-,TRBJ2-7,CASSSMGGSYEQYF,TGTGCCAGCAGCTCCATGGGGGGCTCCTACGAGCAGTACTTC
-,TRBV5-6,TRBD1,TRBJ2-7,CASSWDRSSYEQYF,TGTGCCAGCAGCTGGGACAGGAGCTCCTACGAGCAGTACTTC
few,TRBV15,-,TRBJ2-5,CATSRGAGVSEETQYF,TGTGCCACCAGCAGAGGAGCCGGGGTTTCCGAAGAGACCCAGTACTTC
-,TRBV6-1,TRBD1,TRBJ2-3,CASSIRTGADTQYF,TGTGCCAGCAGTATAAGGACAGGTGCAGATACGCAGTATTTT
-,TRBV5-1,-,TRBJ2-3,CASSLAIKQADTQYF,TGCGCCAGCAGCTTGGCGATCAAGCAGGCAGATACGCAGTATTTT
-,TRBV23-1,-,TRBJ1-2,CASSQYYREYYGYTF,TGCGCCAGCAGTCAATACTACAGGGAGTACTATGGCTACACCTTC
-,TRBV4-3,TRBD1,TRBJ2-1,CASSPWKLAGGYNEQFF,TGCGCCAGCAGCCCATGGAAGCTCGCAGGGGGCTACAATGAGCAGTTCTTC
-,TRBV4-3,-,TRBJ1-1,CASSQETGSTEAFF,TGCGCCAGCAGCCAAGAAACAGGGAGCACTGAAGCTTTCTTT
few,TRBV4-3,-,TRBJ2-1,CASSQDPFSYNEQFF,TGCGCCAGCAGCCAAGATCCCTTCTCCTACAATGAGCAGTTCTTC
-,TRBV6-5,-,TRBJ2-1,CASSSRAKLHNEQFF,TGTGCCAGCAGTTCCAGGGCGAAATTGCACAATGAGCAGTTCTTC
-,TRBV18,-,TRBJ2-7,CASIDSLVSEQYF,TGTGCCAGCATCGACAGTCTTGTAAGCGAGCAGTACTTC
-,TRBV15,TRBD1,TRBJ1-5,CATSRDTVRGLVQPQHF,TGTGCCACCAGCAGAGACACGGTCAGGGGGTTGGTTCAGCCCCAGCATTTT
few,TRBV19,TRBD2,TRBJ2-1,CASNGGLVGNEQFF,TGTGCCAGTAACGGAGGACTAGTGGGAAATGAGCAGTTCTTC
-,TRBV6-1,TRBD2,TRBJ2-5,CASSVHSGGAGETQYF,TGTGCCAGCAGTGTTCATAGCGGGGGGGCGGGGGAGACCCAGTACTTC
few,TRBV7-2,-,TRBJ1-2,CASSHTPTGSVGYTF,TGTGCCAGCAGCCATACACCAACAGGGTCTGTTGGCTACACCTTC
-,TRBV4-3,-,TRBJ2-2,CASSQDPGDAGELFF,TGCGCCAGCAGCCAAGATCCAGGGGATGCCGGGGAGCTGTTTTTT
-,TRBV5-1,TRBD1,TRBJ1-1,CASSANRGSNTEAFF,TGCGCCAGCAGCGCGAACAGGGGTTCCAACACTGAAGCTTTCTTT
few,TRBV6-5,-,TRBJ1-2,CASSPLTRYGYTF,TGTGCCAGCAGCCCCCTCACTCGGTATGGCTACACCTTC
few,TRBV18,-,TRBJ1-5,CASSPGSIGASQPQHF,TGTGCCAGCTCACCAGGAAGCATAGGAGCCTCTCAGCCCCAGCATTTT
-,TRBV19,-,TRBJ1-1,CASSISRNTEAFF,TGTGCCAGTAGTATATCCAGGAACACTGAAGCTTTCTTT
-,TRBV7-9,-,TRBJ1-2,CASSLYGGPDGYTF,TGTGCCAGCAGCTTATACGGGGGGCCGGATGGCTACACCTTC
-,TRBV27,TRBD1,TRBJ1-6,CASKQGSLVRSPLHF,TGTGCCAGTAAACAGGGGTCTTTAGTAAGGTCACCCCTCCACTTT
-,TRBV4-3,-,TRBJ2-7,CASSPGAGKAYEQYF,TGCGCCAGCAGCCCAGGGGCAGGGAAAGCCTACGAGCAGTACTTC
-,TRBV5-1,-,TRBJ1-2,CASSLSEKGDGYTF,TGCGCCAGCAGCTTATCAGAGAAAGGGGATGGCTACACCTTC
-,TRBV11-3,-,TRBJ2-3,CASSPRLRGATDTQYF,TGTGCCAGCAGCCCCCGACTGCGGGGAGCCACAGATACGCAGTATTTT
-,TRBV7-9,TRBD1,TRBJ2-5,CASTSTGGVETQYF,TGTGCCAGCACCTCGACAGGGGGCGTGGAGACCCAGTACTTC
-,TRBV4-3,-,TRBJ2-1,CASSQDWGRLGYEQFF,TGCGCCAGCAGCCAAGATTGGGGGCGTCTCGGATATGAGCAGTTCTTC
few,TRBV19,TRBD1,TRBJ1-1,CASSLRGPNTEAFF,TGTGCCAGTAGTTTGAGGGGGCCGAACACTGAAGCTTTCTTT
-,TRBV9,TRBD1,TRBJ2-1,CASSVPGQGTGQFF,TGTGCCAGCAGCGTTCCGGGACAGGGGACTGGGCAGTTCTTC
-,TRBV29-1,-,TRBJ1-1,CSVETGLNTEAFF,TGCAGCGTTGAAACAGGGTTGAACACTGAAGCTTTCTTT